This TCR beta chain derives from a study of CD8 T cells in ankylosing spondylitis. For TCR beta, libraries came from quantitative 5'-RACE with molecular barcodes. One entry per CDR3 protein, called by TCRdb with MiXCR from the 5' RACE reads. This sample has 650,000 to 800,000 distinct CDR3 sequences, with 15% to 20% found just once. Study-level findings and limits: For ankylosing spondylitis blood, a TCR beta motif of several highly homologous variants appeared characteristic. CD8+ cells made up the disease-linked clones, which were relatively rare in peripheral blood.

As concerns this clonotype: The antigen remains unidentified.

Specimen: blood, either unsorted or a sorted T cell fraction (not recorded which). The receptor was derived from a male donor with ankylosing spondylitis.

The CDR3 reads CASSQRRGLGGELFF. As DNA, the CDR3 is TGCGCCAGCAGCCAACGCAGGGGGCTCGGCGGGGAGCTGTTTTTT. J is TRBJ2-2 and V is TRBV4-3, with 8 bases aligning to TRBD1. V lost 2 bases and J lost 7; bases outside the gene matches: 6. Germline CDR1 LGHNA, CDR2 YSLEER. The CDR3 loop spans 15 amino acids.